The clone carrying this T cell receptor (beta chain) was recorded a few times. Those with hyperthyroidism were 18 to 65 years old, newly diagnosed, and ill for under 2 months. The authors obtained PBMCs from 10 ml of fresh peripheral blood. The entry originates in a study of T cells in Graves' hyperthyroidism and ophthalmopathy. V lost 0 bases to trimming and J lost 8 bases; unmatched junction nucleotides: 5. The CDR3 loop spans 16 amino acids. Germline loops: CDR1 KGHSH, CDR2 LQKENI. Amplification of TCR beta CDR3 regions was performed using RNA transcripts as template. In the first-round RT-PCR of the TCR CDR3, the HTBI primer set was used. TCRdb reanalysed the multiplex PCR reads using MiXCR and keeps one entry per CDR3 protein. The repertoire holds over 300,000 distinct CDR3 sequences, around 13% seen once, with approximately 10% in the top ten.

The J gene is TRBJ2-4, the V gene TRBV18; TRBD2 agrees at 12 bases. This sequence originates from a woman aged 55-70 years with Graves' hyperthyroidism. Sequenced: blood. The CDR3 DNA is TGTGCCAGCTCACCACCGGGGCTAGCGGGAGGGGACATTCAGTACTTC. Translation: CASSPPGLAGGDIQYF.